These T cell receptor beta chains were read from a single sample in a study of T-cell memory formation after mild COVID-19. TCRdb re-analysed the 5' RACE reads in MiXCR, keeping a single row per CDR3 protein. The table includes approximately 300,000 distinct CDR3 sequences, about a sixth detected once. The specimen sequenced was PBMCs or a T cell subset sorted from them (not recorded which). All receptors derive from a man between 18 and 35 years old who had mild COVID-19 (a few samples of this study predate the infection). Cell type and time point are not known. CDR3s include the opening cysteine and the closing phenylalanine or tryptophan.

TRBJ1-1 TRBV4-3 CASSQEGHLNTEAFF
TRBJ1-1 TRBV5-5 CASSLYPENTEAFF
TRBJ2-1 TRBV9 CASSVDWRGPDEQFF
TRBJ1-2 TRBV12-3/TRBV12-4 CASRSGGFYGYTF
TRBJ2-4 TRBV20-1 CSAVLAGDAKNIQYF
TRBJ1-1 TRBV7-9 CASSFYRGGEAFF
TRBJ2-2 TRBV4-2 CASSQLPRREIGELFF
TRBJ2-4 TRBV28 CASSFRRELAKNIQYF
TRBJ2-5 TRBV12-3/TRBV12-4 CASSHPGQGGTQYF
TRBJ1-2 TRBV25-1 CASRGTGSPSNYGYTF
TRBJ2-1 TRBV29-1 CSVDGISSYNEQFF
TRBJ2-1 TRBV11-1 CASSGPYKVNEQFF
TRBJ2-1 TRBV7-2 CASSLAPPADEQFF
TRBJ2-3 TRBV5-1 CASDAGASTDTQYF
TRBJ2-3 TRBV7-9 CASDSAGSDTQYF
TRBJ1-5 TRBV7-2 CASSLGAGANQPQHF
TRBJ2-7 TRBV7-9 CASSIQSYTRPYEQYF
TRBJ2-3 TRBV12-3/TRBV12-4 CASSLASGGRDTQYF
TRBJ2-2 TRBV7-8 CASSPGGYTGELFF
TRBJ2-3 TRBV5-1 CASSFAVGTQYF
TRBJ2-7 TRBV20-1 CSASGSSYEQYF
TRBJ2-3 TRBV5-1 CASSLGGRGRDTQYF
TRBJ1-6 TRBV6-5 CASSQQENSPLHF
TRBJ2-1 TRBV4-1 CASSQGLAVNEQFF
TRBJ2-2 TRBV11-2 CASSFQAGGVGELFF
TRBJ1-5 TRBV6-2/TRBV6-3 CASSYPREIPNQPQHF
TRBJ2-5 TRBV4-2 CASSQGLAEPETQYF
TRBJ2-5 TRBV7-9 CASSLVPAETQYF
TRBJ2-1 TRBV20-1 CSVIAGAYNEQFF
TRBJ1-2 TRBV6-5 CASSSGRGGYTF